This T cell receptor (beta chain) was captured in a study of blood T cell repertoires in COVID-19. Study information: The United States, Italy and Spain provided the acute and convalescent COVID-19 samples. PBMCs, B-cell-depleted T cells, or T cells provided the cDNA or gDNA that made up the material.

V lost 5 bases and J lost 4, with 14 bases in between. The length of the CDR3 is 14 residues. Germline-derived CDR1 and CDR2 are SGHTA and FQGNSA. In the source study's methods: Reference gene primer amplification yielded estimated nucleated cell counts. Assay: immunoSEQ multiplex PCR; the TCRdb copy retains only in-frame clones and omits some. V, J and clone size are taken as reported in that table, and D and trimming were inferred from the DNA itself. This table holds 100,000 or so clones, about 93% found once. A single count supports this clone. The chain recombines TRBV7-2 with TRBJ1-1; D is ambiguous. The clonotype comes from a woman aged 45 to 65 in a cohort sampled during active COVID-19. Specimen: peripheral blood. CDR3 residues: CASSTYGRVTEAFF. In DNA form, the CDR3 reads TGTGCCAGCAGCACTTATGGGCGAGTCACTGAAGCTTTCTTT. Full variable domain (missing parts from reference TRBV7-2 and TRBJ1-1): GAGVSQSPSNKVTEKGKDVELRCDPISGHTALYWYRQSLGQGLEFLIYFQGNSAPDKSGLPSDRFSAERTGGSVSTLTIQRTQQEDSAVYLCASSTYGRVTEAFFGQGTRLTVV.